This TCR beta chain was retrieved from a study of cytomegalovirus exposure and HLA in healthy donors. About the research overall: Early released data had about 85 million unique TCRs, all coming from HLA-typed donors. Study results and caveats: Sequencing likely produced, as an artifact, a cluster of highly shared sequence variants.

Notes on this clone: Its antigen is unidentified.

PCR primers comprised 60 Vbeta and 13 Jbeta primers. Clones were read by immunoSEQ multiplex PCR, and TCRdb kept only the in-frame ones, dropping some. The table records about 76,000 clones, roughly 80% of them present only once. CDR1 and CDR2 from the germline V gene are SGHRS and YFSETQ. CDR3 length: 16 residues. V lost 4 bases to trimming and J lost 3 bases, with 17 bases between them. The chain uses TRBV5-1 and TRBJ2-1; perhaps TRBD1 as D (6 bases). This clonotype originated in a woman aged 25-40 years in good health and CMV-seronegative. Material for sequencing was PBMCs. The CDR3 is CASSDTLRDNYNEQFF. The CDR3 DNA reads as TGCGCCAGCAGCGACACTCTCCGGGACAACTACAATGAGCAGTTCTTC.